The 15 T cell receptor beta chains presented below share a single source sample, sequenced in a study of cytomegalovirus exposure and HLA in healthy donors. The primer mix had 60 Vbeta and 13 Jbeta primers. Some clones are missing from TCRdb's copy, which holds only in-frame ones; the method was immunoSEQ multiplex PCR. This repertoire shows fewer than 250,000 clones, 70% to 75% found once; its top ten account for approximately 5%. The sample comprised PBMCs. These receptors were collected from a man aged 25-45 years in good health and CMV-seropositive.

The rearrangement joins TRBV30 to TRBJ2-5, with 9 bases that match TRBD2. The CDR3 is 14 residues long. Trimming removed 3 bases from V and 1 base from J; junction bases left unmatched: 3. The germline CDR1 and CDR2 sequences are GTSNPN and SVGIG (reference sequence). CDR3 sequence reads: CAWRKAGGQETQYF. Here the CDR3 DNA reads TGTGCCTGGAGGAAAGCGGGAGGCCAAGAGACCCAGTACTTC.

CDR3 bases: TGTGCCAGCAGGGGGGGGGACATTCAGTACTTC. Translated: CASRGGDIQYF. V and J are TRBV2 and TRBJ2-4; TRBD2 matches at 7 bases. CDR3 length: 11 residues. V lost 6 bases and J lost 8; bases outside the gene matches: 1. CDR1 is SNHLY and CDR2 is FYNNEI in the germline V gene.

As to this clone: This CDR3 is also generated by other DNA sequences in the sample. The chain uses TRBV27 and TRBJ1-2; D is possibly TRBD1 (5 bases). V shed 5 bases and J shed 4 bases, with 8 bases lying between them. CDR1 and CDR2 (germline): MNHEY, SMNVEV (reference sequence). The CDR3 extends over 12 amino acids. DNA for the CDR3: TGTGCCAGCAGTCCCCAGGGCTATGGCTACACCTTC. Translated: CASSPQGYGYTF.

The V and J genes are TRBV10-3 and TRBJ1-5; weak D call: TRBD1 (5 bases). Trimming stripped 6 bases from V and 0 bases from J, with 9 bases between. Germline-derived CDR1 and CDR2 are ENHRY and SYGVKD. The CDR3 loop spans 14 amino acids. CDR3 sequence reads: CAISREGSNQPQHF. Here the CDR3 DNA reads TGTGCCATCAGCAGGGAGGGTAGCAATCAGCCCCAGCATTTT.

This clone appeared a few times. CDR3 sequence: CAWSVRLGRSGGYTF. The CDR3 DNA reads TGTGCCTGGAGTGTAAGATTGGGGAGGTCCGGGGGCTACACCTTC. This chain joins TRBV30 and TRBJ1-2; no firm D call. V was cut by 0 bases and J by 8 bases, with 19 bases left in between. This CDR3 is 15 amino acids long. Germline lookup yields CDR1 GTSNPN and CDR2 SVGIG (reference sequence). Together with reference TRBV30 and TRBJ1-2, the CDR3 gives the full variable domain: SQTIHQWPATLVQPVGSPLSLECTVEGTSNPNLYWYRQAAGRGLQLLFYSVGIGQISSEVPQNLSASRPQDRQFILSSKKLLLSDSGFYLCAWSVRLGRSGGYTFGSGTRLTVV.

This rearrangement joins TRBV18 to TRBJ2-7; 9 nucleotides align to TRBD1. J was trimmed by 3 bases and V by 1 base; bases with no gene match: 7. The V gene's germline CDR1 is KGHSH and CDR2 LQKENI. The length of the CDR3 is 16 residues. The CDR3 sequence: CASSPQPGTGLYEQYF. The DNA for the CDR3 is TGTGCCAGCTCACCACAGCCCGGGACAGGGCTCTACGAGCAGTACTTC.

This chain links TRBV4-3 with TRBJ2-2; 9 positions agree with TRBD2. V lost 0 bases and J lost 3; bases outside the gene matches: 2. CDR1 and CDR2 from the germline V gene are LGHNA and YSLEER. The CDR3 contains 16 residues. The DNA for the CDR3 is TGCGCCAGCAGCCAAGAGAGGACTAGCGACACCGGGGAGCTGTTTTTT. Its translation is CASSQERTSDTGELFF.

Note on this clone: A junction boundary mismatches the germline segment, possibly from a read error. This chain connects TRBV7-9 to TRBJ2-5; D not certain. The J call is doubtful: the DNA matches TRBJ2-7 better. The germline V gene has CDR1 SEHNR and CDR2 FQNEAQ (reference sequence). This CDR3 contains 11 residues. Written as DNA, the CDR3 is TGTGCCAGCAGCCCCTCCCACGAGCAGTACTTC. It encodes CASSPSHEQYF.

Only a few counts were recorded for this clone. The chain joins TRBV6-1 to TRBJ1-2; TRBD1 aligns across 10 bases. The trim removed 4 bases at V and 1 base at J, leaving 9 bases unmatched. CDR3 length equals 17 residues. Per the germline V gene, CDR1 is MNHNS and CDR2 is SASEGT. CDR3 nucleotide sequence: TGTGCCAGCAGTGCCGCCGGGACAGGGGACTATAACTATGGCTACACCTTC. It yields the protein CASSAAGTGDYNYGYTF.

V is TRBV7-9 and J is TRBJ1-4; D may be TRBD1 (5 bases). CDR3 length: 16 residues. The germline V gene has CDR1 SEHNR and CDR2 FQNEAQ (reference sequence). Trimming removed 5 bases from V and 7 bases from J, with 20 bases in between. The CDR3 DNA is TGTGCCAGCAGCAAAGGTGACAGCCCCTTTGGTGAAAAACTGTTTTTT. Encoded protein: CASSKGDSPFGEKLFF.

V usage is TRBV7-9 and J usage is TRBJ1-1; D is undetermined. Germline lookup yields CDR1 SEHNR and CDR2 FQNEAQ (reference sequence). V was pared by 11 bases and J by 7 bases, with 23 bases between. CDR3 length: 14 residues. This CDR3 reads CAGSGRKPPHEAFF. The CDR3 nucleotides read TGTGCCGGTTCTGGGCGCAAGCCACCCCATGAAGCTTTCTTT.

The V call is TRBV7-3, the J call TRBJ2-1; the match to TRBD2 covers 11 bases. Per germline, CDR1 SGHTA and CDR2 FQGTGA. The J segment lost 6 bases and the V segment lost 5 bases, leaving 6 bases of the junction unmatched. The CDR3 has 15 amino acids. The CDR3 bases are TGTGCCAGCAGCCTCGGGACTAGCGGCGCCAATGAGCAGTTCTTC. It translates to CASSLGTSGANEQFF.

The CDR3 DNA reads TGTGCCAGCAGATCTGAGAACCAAGAGACCCAGTACTTC. Its protein product is CASRSENQETQYF. The rearrangement joins TRBV27 to TRBJ2-5; the D is unclear. The V gene's germline CDR1 is MNHEY and CDR2 SMNVEV (reference sequence). The CDR3 is 13 amino acids. V lost 6 bases to trimming and J lost 0 bases, with 8 bases between them.

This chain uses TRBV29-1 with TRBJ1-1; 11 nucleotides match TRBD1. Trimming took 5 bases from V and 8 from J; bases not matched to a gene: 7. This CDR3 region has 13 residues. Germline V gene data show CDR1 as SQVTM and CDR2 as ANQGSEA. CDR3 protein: CSVSGQGAREAFF. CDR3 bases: TGCAGCGTTTCCGGACAGGGGGCCCGGGAAGCTTTCTTT.

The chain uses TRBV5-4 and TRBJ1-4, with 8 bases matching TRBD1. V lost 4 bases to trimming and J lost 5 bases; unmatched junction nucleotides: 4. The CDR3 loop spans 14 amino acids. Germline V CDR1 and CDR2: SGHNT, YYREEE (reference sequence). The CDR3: CASSVDRGNEKLFF. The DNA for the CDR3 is TGTGCCAGCAGCGTTGACAGGGGAAATGAAAAACTGTTTTTT.